Below, one TCR beta chain is given with its context. The antigen is unknown. Sequencing was performed with immunoSEQ multiplex PCR; in TCRdb, only in-frame clones are kept and a portion is missing. The sample has approximately 100,000 clones, under 95% seen once; the top ten hold about 0.51%. The sample belongs to a study of OX40 agonist ivuxolimab in advanced cancers. Study results and limitations: CD4+ T cells averaged fewer expanded clones than CD8+ T cells. Certain nonresponding patients likewise had low normalized T-cell clonal expansion. Antigens targeted by the expanded peripheral T cells were not determined.

The CDR3 consists of 15 residues. The germline CDR1 and CDR2 sequences are SGHNT and YYREEE (reference sequence). With 4 bases removed from V and 0 bases from J, the gap between germline ends came to 13 bases. The source material was CD4+ or CD8+ T cells sorted from blood, sampled in a trial of the OX40 agonist ivuxolimab. V usage is TRBV5-4 and J usage is TRBJ1-2, with a tentative D call TRBD1 (5 bases). This clonotype was obtained from an adult with an advanced solid tumor such as melanoma, head and neck, liver or kidney cancer. As DNA, the CDR3 is TGTGCCAGCAGCCCCCTGCAGGGCCCTAACTATGGCTACACCTTC. This gives the protein CASSPLQGPNYGYTF. Combining the CDR3 with reference TRBV5-4 and TRBJ1-2 gives the whole variable domain ETGVTQSPTHLIKTRGQQVTLRCSSQSGHNTVSWYQQALGQGPQFIFQYYREEENGRGNFPPRFSGLQFPNYSSELNVNALELDDSALYLCASSPLQGPNYGYTFGSGTRLTVV.